Listed here are 24 T cell receptor beta chains from one sample, sequenced in a study of blood T cell repertoires in COVID-19 (dated by TCRdb to 2018 to 2021). Library preparation was by the immunoSEQ multiplex PCR assay. The source is immuneACCESS, and TCRdb retained only in-frame sequences with V and J called. Part of the clones is not carried over; for the studies checked, unresolved V genes explain less than half of this, and the remainder is unexplained. Across this sample there are 190,000 or so clones, with around nine tenths seen only once. The top ten clones comprise approximately 0.88% of the sample. What was sequenced was peripheral blood. These receptors were collected from a woman under 30 who had recovered from COVID-19.

The gene calls are TRBV19 and TRBJ2-2; no definite D call. This CDR3 contains 15 residues. The germline CDR1 and CDR2 sequences are LNHDA and SQIVND (reference sequence). The germline V and J ends were trimmed by 5 bases and 7 bases, with 17 bases remaining between them. For the CDR3, the DNA is TGTGCCAGTAGTCAAACTCGGTTCTACGGCGGGGAGCTGTTTTTT. Translating it yields CASSQTRFYGGELFF.

V is TRBV28 and J is TRBJ2-3, with a possible D match to TRBD2 (6 bases). The V and J ends lost 5 bases and 4 bases respectively, with 22 bases between them. The CDR3 runs 17 residues. CDR1 and CDR2 (germline): MDHEN, SYDVKM. As DNA, the CDR3 is TGTGCCAGCAGTACCCGGCCGGGAGCCCCCGGGGCAGATACGCAGTATTTT. Its translation: CASSTRPGAPGADTQYF.

The chain carries TRBV2 and TRBJ2-7, with TRBD1 matching over 10 bases. The ends lost 6 bases at V and 1 base at J; junction bases unmatched: 6. Germline lookup yields CDR1 SNHLY and CDR2 FYNNEI. The length of the CDR3 is 15 residues. The DNA for the CDR3 is TGTGCCAGCAGAGTTCTGGGACAGGGGTCCTACGAGCAGTACTTC. Protein: CASRVLGQGSYEQYF.

This chain connects TRBV11-2 to TRBJ2-3; 7 nucleotides line up with TRBD1. Trimming removed 0 bases from V and 3 bases from J; junction bases left unmatched: 6. The germline gives CDR1 SGHAT, CDR2 FQNNGV. CDR3 length equals 16 residues. As DNA, the CDR3 is TGTGCCAGCAGCTTAGAAAGACAGGGTCCTACAGATACGCAGTATTTT. Its protein is CASSLERQGPTDTQYF.

DNA for the CDR3: TGTGCCAGCAGCTTGACTAGCGGGGGGGCAGATACGCAGTATTTT. Its translation is CASSLTSGGADTQYF. This sequence joins TRBV5-4 and TRBJ2-3; 13 bases match TRBD2. The V gene end was trimmed by 1 base and the J gene end by 4 bases; junction bases not matched to a gene: 0. CDR1 and CDR2 (germline): SGHNT, YYREEE (reference sequence). CDR3 length: 15 residues.

V is TRBV19 and J is TRBJ2-1; 11 bases map to TRBD2. With 10 bases clipped from V and 6 bases from J, the junction kept 8 bases outside the gene matches. Germline V gene sequence: CDR1 LNHDA, CDR2 SQIVND (reference sequence). CDR3 length: 14 amino acids. CDR3 sequence reads: CATRELAGVNEQFF. The CDR3 DNA reads as TGTGCCACCCGGGAACTAGCGGGAGTCAATGAGCAGTTCTTC. Full variable domain (remainder filled in from reference TRBV19 and TRBJ2-1): DGGITQSPKYLFRKEGQNVTLSCEQNLNHDAMYWYRQDPGQGLRLIYYSQIVNDFQKGDIAEGYSVSREKKESFPLTVTSAQKNPTAFYLCATRELAGVNEQFFGPGTRLTVL.

The CDR3 nucleotides are TGTGCCAGAGGAGACAGCTACGAGCAGTACGTC. Translation: CARGDSYEQYV. This chain connects TRBV2 to TRBJ2-7; possibly TRBD1 for D (5 bases). Deletions cut 9 bases from V and 3 bases from J, with 9 bases between. Germline assignment: CDR1 SNHLY and CDR2 FYNNEI. This CDR3 spans 11 amino acids.

V gene TRBV5-6 combines with J gene TRBJ2-7; D perhaps matches TRBD1 (7 bases). V shed 3 bases and J shed 3 bases, with 22 bases lying between them. Germline assignment: CDR1 SGHDT and CDR2 YYEEEE. CDR3 length equals 17 residues. The CDR3 loop is CASSSLGGGRGHYEQYF. The DNA of the CDR3 is TGTGCCAGCAGCTCCCTCGGGGGAGGTAGGGGGCACTACGAGCAGTACTTC.

The chain combines TRBV20-1 with TRBJ2-3; tentatively, D is TRBD2 (7 bases). The CDR3 loop spans 15 amino acids. Trimming pared 3 bases from V and 2 bases from J, leaving 15 bases between. CDR1 DFQATT and CDR2 SNEGSKA come from the germline V gene (reference sequence). This chain's CDR3 is CSASPGGLFTDTQYF. CDR3 coding DNA: TGCAGTGCTAGTCCCGGGGGGCTCTTCACAGATACGCAGTATTTT.

The V call is TRBV27, the J call TRBJ1-3; possible D gene TRBD1, 6 bases. The ends were cut back, 0 bases at V and 3 bases at J, with 9 bases in the middle. There are 15 residues in the CDR3. Germline CDR1 is MNHEY and CDR2 is SMNVEV (reference sequence). CDR3 nucleotides: TGTGCCAGCAGTTTATCAGGGGGTATTGGAAACACCATATATTTT. As protein: CASSLSGGIGNTIYF.

The sample holds a few counts of this clone. The rearrangement joins TRBV9 to TRBJ2-5, with 8 bases matching TRBD2. After removal of 0 bases from V and 0 bases from J, the junction contained 4 bases not matched to a gene. There are 16 residues in the CDR3. In germline, CDR1 is SGDLS, CDR2 YYNGEE. DNA for the CDR3: TGTGCCAGCAGCGTAGGGGGAGCGGGAGACCAAGAGACCCAGTACTTC. Its protein is CASSVGGAGDQETQYF.

The V call is TRBV5-6, the J call TRBJ2-2; maybe TRBD2 (5 bases). Trimming took off 0 bases at V and 7 bases at J, with 7 bases between the two ends. Germline CDR1 and CDR2: SGHDT and YYEEEE. The CDR3 length is 13 residues. This chain's CDR3 is CASSLDRGGELFF. The CDR3 DNA reads TGTGCCAGCAGCTTGGATCGGGGCGGGGAGCTGTTTTTT.

The chain couples TRBV7-6 to TRBJ1-5; 7 bases are shared with TRBD1. V gave up 5 bases and J gave up 0 bases; unmatched junction bases: 10. Germline CDR1 SGHVS, CDR2 FNYEAQ. The CDR3 spans 17 residues. The CDR3 nucleotides read TGTGCCAGCAGCGTCGTAGGGGGCCGTTATAGCAATCAGCCCCAGCATTTT. This sequence encodes CASSVVGGRYSNQPQHF.

The rearrangement uses TRBV19 and TRBJ2-2; the D gene is possibly TRBD1 (6 bases). In germline, CDR1 is LNHDA, CDR2 SQIVND (reference sequence). V gave up 11 bases and J gave up 3 bases, with 13 bases separating them. The CDR3 is 13 residues long. The CDR3 reads CAARGQHTGELFF. The CDR3 coding sequence is TGTGCCGCCCGGGGACAACACACCGGGGAGCTGTTTTTT.

In nucleotides, the CDR3 is TGCGCCAGCAGCTTGGACTGGGAGGATCAGCCCCAGCATTTT. This gives the protein CASSLDWEDQPQHF. The chain has TRBV5-1 and TRBJ1-5; no definite D call. The germline V gene has CDR1 SGHRS and CDR2 YFSETQ. Trimming removed 0 bases from V and 5 bases from J, with 9 bases in between. The CDR3 covers 14 residues.

The chain uses TRBV12-3 or TRBV12-4 and TRBJ1-5; D is possibly TRBD1 (6 bases). Trimming took 5 bases from V and 9 from J, leaving 14 bases between them. The CDR3 covers 13 residues. CDR3 in amino acids: CASSQGGAGPQHF. CDR3 nucleotides: TGTGCCAGCAGTCAAGGGGGAGCTGGGCCCCAGCATTTT.

The rearrangement joins TRBV7-2 to TRBJ2-5; 12 bases agree with TRBD2. The CDR3 is 18 residues long. Per germline, CDR1 SGHTA and CDR2 FQGNSA. Losses at the gene ends were 3 bases for V and 0 bases for J; bases not matched to a gene: 8. The CDR3 DNA sequence: TGTGCCAGCAGCTTCCCGGCTAGCGGGAGGGAAGACCAAGAGACCCAGTACTTC. It specifies CASSFPASGREDQETQYF.

The J gene is TRBJ2-7, the V gene TRBV27; 8 nucleotides match TRBD1. This CDR3 contains 16 residues. V lost 3 bases, J lost 3 bases, and 10 bases stayed unmatched. Per germline, CDR1 MNHEY and CDR2 SMNVEV (reference sequence). The CDR3 nucleotides read TGTGCCAGCAGTTTCTTCTCCGGGACAGGCATCTACGAGCAGTACTTC. It translates to CASSFFSGTGIYEQYF.

V is TRBV27 and J is TRBJ2-2; D is ambiguous. Germline V gene sequence: CDR1 MNHEY, CDR2 SMNVEV (reference sequence). CDR3 length: 16 amino acids. The V and J ends lost 7 bases and 4 bases respectively, with 19 bases between them. The CDR3 region is CASIPLAAFGTGELFF. In DNA, the CDR3 is TGTGCCAGCATTCCTCTGGCGGCCTTTGGCACCGGGGAGCTGTTTTTT.

The chain is built from TRBV7-9 and TRBJ2-3; D unresolved. Between the trimmed V and J ends, which lost 1 base and 1 base, there was a span of 12 bases. The germline V gene encodes CDR1 SEHNR and CDR2 FQNEAQ (reference sequence). The CDR3 length is 16 residues. The CDR3 DNA sequence: TGTGCCAGCAGCTTAGACGGCAGCACAGGCACAGATACGCAGTATTTT. It is translated as CASSLDGSTGTDTQYF.

CDR3: CASSYSLAGENIQYF. The CDR3 bases are TGTGCCAGCAGTTACTCCTTAGCGGGAGAAAACATTCAGTACTTC. The chain recombines TRBV6-5 with TRBJ2-4; 9 positions agree with TRBD2. Germline-derived CDR1 and CDR2 are MNHEY and SVGAGI. The CDR3 contains 15 residues. Losses at the gene ends were 0 bases for V and 5 bases for J; bases not matched to a gene: 2.

The chain recombines TRBV4-1 with TRBJ1-1; D gene uncertain. Germline CDR1 MGHRA, CDR2 YSYEKL. The CDR3 extends over 14 amino acids. V was pared by 1 base and J by 1 base, with 7 bases between. The CDR3 reads CASSQATTNTEAFF. CDR3 DNA: TGCGCCAGCAGCCAAGCAACAACGAACACTGAAGCTTTCTTT.

This clone came up once. The genes are TRBV6-5 and TRBJ1-5; D is uncertain. CDR1 and CDR2 from the germline V gene are MNHEY and SVGAGI. V dropped 6 bases and J dropped 0 bases, with 12 bases sitting between them. This CDR3 is 15 amino acids long. This CDR3 is CASRGGPYSNQPQHF. The CDR3 coding sequence is TGTGCCAGCAGGGGAGGTCCCTATAGCAATCAGCCCCAGCATTTT.

The V gene is TRBV4-2, the J gene TRBJ2-3; 7 bases are a match to TRBD1. The CDR3 is made up of 23 amino acids. Germline CDR1 and CDR2: LGHNA and YNFKEQ. The ends lost 4 bases at V and 0 bases at J; junction bases unmatched: 28. The CDR3 spells CASSPRSDRGRGSSRVSTDTQYF. CDR3 nucleotides: TGTGCCAGCAGCCCCCGGAGTGATAGGGGGCGAGGGTCTTCGCGAGTTAGCACAGATACGCAGTATTTT.